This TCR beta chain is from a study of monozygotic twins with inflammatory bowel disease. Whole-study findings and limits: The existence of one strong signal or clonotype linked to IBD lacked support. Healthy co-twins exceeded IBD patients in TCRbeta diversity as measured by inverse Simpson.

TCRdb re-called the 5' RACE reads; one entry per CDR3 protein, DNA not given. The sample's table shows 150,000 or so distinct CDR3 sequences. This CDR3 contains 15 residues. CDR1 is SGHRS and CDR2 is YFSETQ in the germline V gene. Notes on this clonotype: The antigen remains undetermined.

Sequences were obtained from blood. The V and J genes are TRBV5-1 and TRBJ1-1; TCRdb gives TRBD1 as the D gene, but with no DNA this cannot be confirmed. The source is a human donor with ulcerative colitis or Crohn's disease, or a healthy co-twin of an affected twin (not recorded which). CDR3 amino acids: CASSLVGTGRSEAFF.